The 31 T cell receptor beta chains below come from one sample, sequenced in a study of tumor-infiltrating lymphocytes in primary liver carcinoma. For blood RNA, unsorted whole blood served as the source, and germline DNA was extracted too. Priming with a constant-region primer yielded TCR beta cDNA from 400 to 550 ng total RNA. Three nested multiplex PCR rounds, a slightly modified ARM-PCR, produced the libraries for TCR beta. TRBV1-TRBV30 forward primers paired with a C-beta reverse primer drove the first two PCR rounds, 10 cycles each. TCRdb passed the multiplex PCR reads through MiXCR, listing each CDR3 protein once. The sample lists fewer than 400,000 distinct CDR3 sequences, around three fifths occurring once. Source material: peripheral blood. The receptors originated from a woman aged 25 to 39 with primary liver carcinoma and hepatitis B virus infection.

This clonotype showed up just once. A read error may produce the germline difference seen at one junction end. The chain is built from TRBV11-1 and TRBJ2-4; 9 nucleotides line up with TRBD2. The CDR3 extends over 17 amino acids. Germline lookup yields CDR1 SGHAT and CDR2 FQDESV (reference sequence). The CDR3 loop is CVSSFPGASGTKNIQYF. Written as DNA, the CDR3 is TGTGTCAGCAGCTTTCCCGGGGCTAGCGGGACCAAAAACATTCAGTACTTT.

The V gene is TRBV28, the J gene TRBJ2-7; no clear D gene. The CDR3 totals 14 residues. In germline, CDR1 is MDHEN, CDR2 SYDVKM. The V end lost 7 bases, the J end lost 0 bases, and 13 bases lay between the germline ends. This CDR3 reads CASKGYASSYEQYF. CDR3 nucleotides: TGTGCCAGCAAAGGGTACGCTAGCTCCTACGAGCAGTACTTC.

About this clonotype: Germline is not matched at one junction end, which may reflect a read error. The chain recombines TRBV11-3 with TRBJ2-1; D ambiguous. This CDR3 region has 12 residues. Germline V gene sequence: CDR1 SGHNT, CDR2 YENEEA. The CDR3 DNA sequence: TGTGCCAGCAGCATGGGTCACAATGAGCGGTTCTTC. Translated, it gives CASSMGHNERFF.

Comments on this clonotype: A much larger clonotype is one base distant, so this may be a read error. This chain's CDR3 is CASTYGGQGYGYTF. The CDR3, as DNA: TGTGCCAGCACTTACGGGGGACAGGGCTATGGCTACACCTTC. The chain has TRBV6-5 and TRBJ1-2, with 9 bases that match TRBD1. The CDR3 has 14 amino acids. From germline, CDR1 is MNHEY and CDR2 SVGAGI.

This clonotype came up many times. V usage is TRBV28 and J usage is TRBJ2-4; D is ambiguous. V lost 6 bases and J lost 0, with 6 bases in between. Germline lookup yields CDR1 MDHEN and CDR2 SYDVKM. CDR3 length: 13 amino acids. The CDR3 loop is CASSRLAKNIQYF. The CDR3 nucleotides are TGTGCCAGCAGCCGATTAGCCAAAAACATTCAGTACTTC.

A word on this clonotype: This likely comes from a read error, as the CDR3 has no conserved phenylalanine or tryptophan at its end. V gene TRBV30 combines with J gene TRBJ1-1, with TRBD1 as a possible D gene (6 bases). Germline assignment: CDR1 GTSNPN and CDR2 SVGIG (reference sequence). The CDR3 extends over 13 amino acids. Deletions cut 4 bases from V and 4 bases from J, with 13 bases between. The CDR3 here is CAWTPDSITEAFL. Here the CDR3 DNA reads TGTGCCTGGACCCCGGACAGTATCACTGAAGCTTTCTTA.

Points on this clonotype: Mismatch with germline at one junction end may stem from a read error. V and J are TRBV6-2 or TRBV6-3 and TRBJ1-4, with D hard to call. Germline loops: CDR1 MNHEY, CDR2 SVGEGT. This CDR3 spans 14 amino acids. The CDR3 here is CTSSIPRNSGKLFF. Here the CDR3 DNA reads TGTACCAGCAGTATCCCCCGCAATTCGGGAAAACTGTTCTTT.

For this clonotype: This clone may be a read error of a much larger clone one base away. The chain joins TRBV6-5 to TRBJ1-4, with D possibly TRBD1 on 5 matching bases. Trimming removed 2 bases at V and 11 bases at J, with 15 bases between. The CDR3 sequence is 14 residues long. Per germline, CDR1 MNHEY and CDR2 SVGAGI. Here the CDR3 DNA reads TGTGCCAGCAGTTACGGGTCTCAAAAGGGGAAACTGTTTTTT. This sequence encodes CASSYGSQKGKLFF.

This clonotype has a count of ten or more. J is TRBJ2-5 and V is TRBV6-1; TRBD2 aligns across 7 bases. CDR1 is MNHNS, CDR2 SASEGT, per germline. The CDR3 has 13 residues. V shed 8 bases, J shed 5 bases, and the junction held 8 bases outside the gene matches. The CDR3 bases are TGTGCCAGCCGGGGAGGGCAGACGGAGACCCAGTACTTC. This encodes CASRGGQTETQYF.

This clonotype was counted many times. The chain links TRBV12-3 or TRBV12-4 to TRBJ1-2; 7 nucleotides match TRBD1. J was trimmed by 5 bases and V by 8 bases; bases with no gene match: 2. CDR3 length: 11 amino acids. Here the CDR3 DNA reads TGTGCCAGCGGACAGGTTTATGGCTACACCTTC. Amino acids: CASGQVYGYTF.

Turning to this clonotype: This may stem from a read error, because a much larger clone lies one nucleotide away. The chain joins TRBV29-1 to TRBJ2-3; possibly TRBD1 for D (5 bases). The CDR3 covers 13 residues. The V end lost 6 bases, the J end lost 3 bases, and 13 bases lay between the germline ends. The V gene's germline CDR1 is SQVTM and CDR2 ANQGSEA. The CDR3 nucleotides read TGCAGCGTAGGGATGGGGCGGACAGATACGCAGTATTTT. This translates into CSVGMGRTDTQYF.

For this clonotype: The conserved phenylalanine or tryptophan is not found at the CDR3 terminus, so this likely reflects a read error. The chain's CDR3 is CASSQGRTGASYEQYL. In DNA, the CDR3 is TGCGCCAGCAGCCAAGGAAGGACAGGGGCGAGCTACGAGCAGTACTTG. The rearrangement joins TRBV4-3 to TRBJ2-7, with TRBD1 matching 9 bases. The CDR3 covers 16 residues. Trimming took 1 base from V and 3 from J; bases not matched to a gene: 7. The germline V gene encodes CDR1 LGHNA and CDR2 YSLEER.

This clonotype was seen a few times. Because it lacks the conserved phenylalanine or tryptophan at the end, this CDR3 is likely a read error. The chain joins TRBV7-9 to TRBJ1-2; TRBD1 matches at 8 bases. The CDR3 is made up of 14 amino acids. The germline V gene encodes CDR1 SEHNR and CDR2 FQNEAQ (reference sequence). Here the CDR3 reads CASSLSTGVDGYTL. CDR3 in DNA: TGTGCCAGCAGCTTATCGACAGGGGTCGATGGTTACACCCTC.

This clonotype was counted a single time. This CDR3 fails to terminate in the conserved phenylalanine or tryptophan, so it likely reflects a read error. The genes are TRBV6-2 or TRBV6-3 and TRBJ2-7, with D unclear. The germline V gene encodes CDR1 MNHEY and CDR2 SVGEGT. The germline V and J ends were trimmed by 4 bases and 0 bases, with 16 bases remaining between them. The CDR3 loop spans 16 amino acids. The CDR3 DNA reads as TGTGCCAGCAGTTCCCGAACATCAAAAAGCTCCTACGAGCAGTACATC. Protein sequence: CASSSRTSKSSYEQYI.

This clonotype appeared many times. The chain couples TRBV29-1 to TRBJ1-1, with D possibly being TRBD1 (6 bases). The germline V gene encodes CDR1 SQVTM and CDR2 ANQGSEA. The CDR3 extends over 11 amino acids. The CDR3 nucleotides read TGCAGTACAGGGATGAACACTGAAGCTTTCTTT. It yields the protein CSTGMNTEAFF.

This chain connects TRBV27 to TRBJ2-7, with TRBD2 matching 12 bases. The V segment lost 5 bases and the J segment 3 bases; nucleotides outside the gene matches: 11. CDR1 MNHEY and CDR2 SMNVEV come from the germline V gene (reference sequence). The CDR3 is 17 residues long. The CDR3 protein is CASSPPMGLAGIYEQYF. DNA for the CDR3: TGTGCCAGCAGTCCCCCGATGGGACTAGCGGGTATCTACGAGCAGTACTTC.

The CDR3 region has the DNA TGTGCCAGCAGCTTACGGGGGACTAGCGGGAACACCGGGGAGCTGTTTTTT. As protein: CASSLRGTSGNTGELFF. The J gene is TRBJ2-2, the V gene TRBV7-3; 11 bases line up with TRBD2. J gave up 1 base and V 2 bases, and 3 bases lay outside the gene matches. CDR3 length: 17 residues. Germline CDR1 SGHTA, CDR2 FQGTGA.

This clonotype was observed a few times. A single base separates this from a much larger clone, so it may be a read error. J is TRBJ2-1 and V is TRBV12-3 or TRBV12-4; D may be TRBD2 (5 bases). The CDR3 sequence is 15 residues long. V lost 0 bases and J lost 8, with 14 bases in between. CDR3 sequence: CASSLANIAGHEQFF. CDR3 DNA: TGTGCCAGCAGTTTAGCGAACATCGCGGGCCATGAGCAGTTCTTC.

The V and J genes are TRBV13 and TRBJ1-5, with D hard to call. Germline V CDR1 and CDR2: PRHDT, FYEKMQ (reference sequence). The CDR3 loop spans 13 amino acids. V lost 8 bases, J lost 6 bases, and 14 bases lay in between. This chain's CDR3 is CASSKGQSQPQHF. CDR3 nucleotides: TGTGCCAGCTCCAAAGGTCAGAGTCAGCCCCAGCATTTT.

This clonotype was seen just once. This may be a read error: a much more frequent sequence differs by one nucleotide. The chain combines TRBV29-1 with TRBJ2-5; the D gene is possibly TRBD2 (6 bases). The V gene's germline CDR1 is SQVTM and CDR2 ANQGSEA. The CDR3 is 15 residues long. Trimming left V 8 bases short and J 5 bases short, with 24 bases between. The DNA for the CDR3 is TGCAGCCTGGAAGATTCCGGGCCTAGCGAGGAGACCCAGTACTTC. Encoded protein: CSLEDSGPSEETQYF.

The CDR3, as DNA: TGTGCCAGCAGCTTAGCCTTTATGACTAGCGGGATCTACAATGAGCAGTTCTTC. This codes for CASSLAFMTSGIYNEQFF. This chain uses TRBV7-8 with TRBJ2-1; 11 bases agree with TRBD2. V was pared by 0 bases and J by 3 bases, with 7 bases of the junction left unmatched. CDR1 SGHVS and CDR2 FQNEAQ come from the germline V gene. The CDR3 totals 18 residues. Filled out from reference TRBV7-8 and TRBJ2-1, the complete variable domain reads GAGVSQSPRYKVAKRGQDVALRCDPISGHVSLFWYQQALGQGPEFLTYFQNEAQLDKSGLPSDRFFAERPEGSVSTLKIQRTQQEDSAVYLCASSLAFMTSGIYNEQFFGPGTRLTVL.

The rearrangement uses TRBV19 and TRBJ2-1, with D perhaps matching TRBD1 or TRBD2 (5 bases each). V was shortened by 1 base and J by 9 bases, with 10 bases between the two germline ends. In germline, CDR1 is LNHDA, CDR2 SQIVND (reference sequence). CDR3 length equals 13 residues. CDR3 nucleotide sequence: TGTGCCAGTAGTATAGGGGACCACGTTGAGCAGTTCTTC. This translates into CASSIGDHVEQFF.

On this clonotype: A read error may produce the germline difference seen at one junction end. The CDR3 region is CASSPPTINERFF. DNA of the CDR3: TGTGCCAGCAGCCCACCTACTATCAATGAGCGGTTCTTC. The V call is TRBV11-2, the J call TRBJ2-1, with D unclear. This CDR3 is built from 13 residues. Germline lookup yields CDR1 SGHAT and CDR2 FQNNGV.

The V and J genes are TRBV5-8 and TRBJ2-5; 9 bases match TRBD1. The CDR3 extends over 13 amino acids. Germline lookup yields CDR1 SGHTS and CDR2 YDEGEE. J lost 7 bases, V lost 5 bases, and 6 bases had no gene match. CDR3 DNA sequence: TGTGCCAGCAGAACGACAGGGGGAGGGACCCAGTACTTC. Translating it yields CASRTTGGGTQYF.

The sample holds a few counts of this clonotype. The rearrangement links TRBV6-1 to TRBJ1-4, with D unclear. The V gene lost 6 bases and the J gene lost 0 bases, with 8 bases spanning the gap. CDR3 length: 14 residues. Germline-derived CDR1 and CDR2 are MNHNS and SASEGT. The CDR3 loop reads CASRIQTTNEKLFF. DNA of the CDR3: TGTGCCAGCAGAATTCAGACAACTAATGAAAAACTGTTTTTT.

The V gene is TRBV12-3 or TRBV12-4, the J gene TRBJ2-7; either TRBD1 or TRBD2 may supply D (5 bases each). The V gene lost 4 bases and the J gene lost 2 bases, with 9 bases spanning the gap. The CDR3 covers 13 residues. The CDR3 coding sequence is TGTGCCAGCAGTTGGGGACGGGCCTACGAGCAGTACTTC. Translating gives CASSWGRAYEQYF.

Turning to this clonotype: The conserved final phenylalanine or tryptophan is absent from the CDR3, which likely points to a read error. The chain employs TRBV11-2 and TRBJ2-1; D gene unclear. CDR1 SGHAT and CDR2 FQNNGV come from the germline V gene. The CDR3 spans 11 residues. The germline V and J ends were trimmed by 6 bases and 8 bases, with 8 bases remaining between them. CDR3 region: CASSPFDEQFS. The CDR3 nucleotides are TGTGCCAGCAGTCCCTTCGATGAGCAGTTCTCC.

As to this clonotype: Sequence at one end of the junction differs from germline and may be a read error. The V call is TRBV6-6, the J call TRBJ1-1; D gene uncertain. CDR1 MNHNY and CDR2 SVGAGI come from the germline V gene (reference sequence). The CDR3 sequence is 12 residues long. CDR3 coding DNA: TGTGCCAGCATTCCACAAGGGCCTGAAGCTTCCTTT. This gives the protein CASIPQGPEASF.

Ten or more counts support this clonotype. The rearrangement uses TRBV4-1 and TRBJ2-1; D is undetermined. The V end lost 1 base, the J end lost 3 bases, and 19 bases lay between the germline ends. Germline loops: CDR1 MGHRA, CDR2 YSYEKL. CDR3 size: 18 residues. The CDR3 reads CASSQVVPRQWDYNEQFF. In nucleotides, the CDR3 is TGCGCCAGCAGCCAAGTAGTGCCGAGGCAGTGGGACTACAATGAGCAGTTCTTC.

As concerns this clonotype: This clone may be a read error of a much larger clone one base away. This chain links TRBV4-3 with TRBJ1-2; no clear D gene. Per germline, CDR1 LGHNA and CDR2 YSLEER. This CDR3 is built from 17 residues. DNA for the CDR3: TGCGCCAGCAGCCAAGATCCGCTATCTGGTGTCGGCAATGGCTGCACCTTC. This sequence encodes CASSQDPLSGVGNGCTF.

CDR3 nucleotide sequence: TGCAGGACACGGGGAGGCTCCTCCTACGAGCAGTACTTC. The encoded protein is CRTRGGSSYEQYF. The chain joins TRBV29-1 to TRBJ2-7; possible D gene TRBD2, 6 bases. The V gene's germline CDR1 is SQVTM and CDR2 ANQGSEA. The CDR3 extends over 13 amino acids.